Presented here are 30 T cell receptor beta chains from one specimen sequenced in a study of T cells in Graves' hyperthyroidism and ophthalmopathy. Amplified TCR beta CDR3 regions came from RNA transcripts. RT-PCR in the first round (using the HTBI primer set) targeted the TCR CDR3. MiXCR, run by TCRdb on the multiplex PCR reads, gives a single entry per CDR3 protein. Seen here are 450,000 to 700,000 distinct CDR3 sequences, approximately 44% observed once, and the top ten hold around a fifth. What was sequenced was peripheral blood or thyroid tissue (not recorded which). All receptors come from an adult woman with Graves' disease, either hyperthyroidism or ophthalmopathy (not recorded which).

The chain links TRBV10-3 to TRBJ1-2, with 7 positions matching TRBD1. The CDR3 is made up of 13 amino acids. Trimming cost V 0 bases and J 8 bases; bases outside gene matches: 3. Germline V lookup: CDR1 ENHRY, CDR2 SYGVKD. CDR3 in DNA: TGTGCCATCAGTGAGTCGACAGGGAGCGGCTACACCTTC. Translation gives CAISESTGSGYTF.

The chain combines TRBV19 with TRBJ2-1, with D uncertain. The CDR3 covers 14 residues. Trimming cost V 6 bases and J 2 bases, with 11 bases left between them. The V gene's germline CDR1 is LNHDA and CDR2 SQIVND (reference sequence). The CDR3 here is CASRTALTYNEQFF. Here the CDR3 DNA reads TGTGCCAGTAGAACGGCCCTCACCTACAATGAGCAGTTCTTC.

V usage is TRBV6-1 and J usage is TRBJ2-7; D is unclear. With 7 bases removed from V and 7 bases from J, the gap between germline ends came to 14 bases. CDR1 is MNHNS and CDR2 is SASEGT in the germline V gene. The length of the CDR3 is 12 residues. CDR3 amino acids: CASTGDSWEQYF. In DNA form, the CDR3 reads TGTGCCAGCACGGGCGATAGCTGGGAGCAGTACTTC.

This clonotype was observed a few times. The rearrangement uses TRBV19 and TRBJ1-2, with D tentatively TRBD1 (5 bases). The V end lost 7 bases, the J end lost 2 bases, and 17 bases lay between the germline ends. CDR1 and CDR2 from the germline V gene are LNHDA and SQIVND (reference sequence). CDR3 length: 15 residues. The CDR3 here is CASTSPGDANYGYTF. The CDR3 DNA is TGTGCCAGTACTTCACCCGGGGACGCGAACTATGGCTACACCTTC.

With respect to this clonotype: One end of the junction fails to match germline, which may point to a read error. The rearrangement uses TRBV5-1 and TRBJ2-7; 8 bases fit TRBD2. CDR3 length: 12 residues. Looked up from germline, CDR1 is SGHRS and CDR2 is YFSETQ. The CDR3 sequence: CASGAGAGELYF. The CDR3 DNA is TGCGCCAGCGGAGCGGGAGCCGGGGAGCTGTACTTC.

V gene TRBV5-1 combines with J gene TRBJ1-5; TRBD1 is a possible D gene (5 bases). CDR1 SGHRS and CDR2 YFSETQ come from the germline V gene. V lost 1 base and J lost 2, with 10 bases in between. CDR3 length: 15 residues. In nucleotides, the CDR3 is TGCGCCAGCAGCTTGACGGGACCAGGCAATCAGCCCCAGCATTTT. It codes for CASSLTGPGNQPQHF.

This clonotype was observed at least ten times. V and J are TRBV13 and TRBJ2-7, with a tentative D call TRBD1 (6 bases). Germline V lookup: CDR1 PRHDT, CDR2 FYEKMQ (reference sequence). The CDR3 length is 15 residues. Trimming removed 5 bases from V and 4 bases from J, with 18 bases in between. The CDR3 nucleotides read TGTGCCAGCAGCCAAGGAGACAGGACGGATTACGAGCAGTACTTC. It codes for CASSQGDRTDYEQYF.

V and J are TRBV29-1 and TRBJ1-2; unclear D gene. Trimming cost V 3 bases and J 7 bases, with 9 bases left between them. The CDR3 is 11 amino acids. Germline-derived CDR1 and CDR2 are SQVTM and ANQGSEA. The CDR3: CSVDLVSGYTF. CDR3 bases: TGCAGCGTTGATCTGGTTTCTGGCTACACCTTC.

The chain carries TRBV15 and TRBJ1-1, with D tentatively TRBD1 (5 bases). The CDR3 is made up of 13 amino acids. V dropped 8 bases and J dropped 1 base, with 11 bases sitting between them. From germline, CDR1 is LNHNV and CDR2 YYDKDF (reference sequence). The CDR3 spells CATGTVGNTEAFF. In DNA form, the CDR3 reads TGTGCCACCGGGACGGTGGGGAACACTGAAGCTTTCTTT.

This CDR3 is CASSLLAGIPPGTQYF. In DNA, the CDR3 is TGTGCCAGCAGCCTATTAGCGGGAATCCCGCCTGGTACGCAGTACTTC. This sequence joins TRBV7-8 and TRBJ2-5, with TRBD2 matching 8 bases. Germline lookup yields CDR1 SGHVS and CDR2 FQNEAQ. After removal of 5 bases from V and 11 bases from J, the junction contained 19 bases not matched to a gene. This CDR3 is built from 16 residues.

V and J are TRBV7-3 and TRBJ2-7, with D possibly being TRBD2 (5 bases). Trimming stripped 4 bases from V and 3 bases from J, with 16 bases between. CDR1 is SGHTA and CDR2 is FQGTGA in the germline V gene. The CDR3 sequence is 15 residues long. The CDR3 sequence is CASSSSAGEIYEQYF. DNA for the CDR3: TGTGCCAGCAGCTCATCGGCCGGGGAGATCTACGAGCAGTACTTC.

The chain has TRBV9 and TRBJ1-1; no clear D. This CDR3 region has 15 residues. V was cut by 6 bases and J by 1 base, with 16 bases left in between. Germline V gives CDR1 SGDLS, CDR2 YYNGEE. In nucleotides, the CDR3 is TGTGCCAGCACCGTCGGGTGGGCCTCGAACACTGAAGCTTTCTTT. This encodes CASTVGWASNTEAFF. The whole variable domain, remainder taken from reference TRBV9 and TRBJ1-1, is DSGVTQTPKHLITATGQRVTLRCSPRSGDLSVYWYQQSLDQGLQFLIQYYNGEERAKGNILERFSAQQFPDLHSELNLSSLELGDSALYFCASTVGWASNTEAFFGQGTRLTVV.

The chain couples TRBV12-3 or TRBV12-4 to TRBJ1-1, with TRBD1 matching 7 bases. The CDR3 is 14 amino acids. Trimming at V came to 7 bases and at J to 1 base, leaving 6 bases not matched to a gene. CDR3: CASTQTGTNTEAFF. The CDR3 region has the DNA TGTGCCAGCACCCAGACAGGGACGAACACTGAAGCTTTCTTT.

This clonotype has ten or more counts. This chain joins TRBV4-1 and TRBJ1-4, with 7 positions matching TRBD1. Germline V gene lookup returns CDR1 MGHRA and CDR2 YSYEKL. This CDR3 region has 11 residues. Trimming removed 7 bases from V and 10 bases from J; junction bases left unmatched: 3. The CDR3 spells CASTPGGKLFF. Here the CDR3 DNA reads TGCGCCAGCACCCCAGGGGGAAAACTGTTTTTT.

This clonotype was counted a single time. For the CDR3, the DNA is TGTGCCAGCAGCTCTTCCCAGGACAGGGGGTTCCCCTACGAGCAGTACTTC. Its translation is CASSSSQDRGFPYEQYF. V gene TRBV7-9 combines with J gene TRBJ2-7, with 10 bases that match TRBD1. The CDR3 consists of 17 residues. J was trimmed by 2 bases and V by 4 bases; bases with no gene match: 11. In germline, CDR1 is SEHNR, CDR2 FQNEAQ (reference sequence).

This clonotype appeared many times. The rearrangement uses TRBV30 and TRBJ1-3, with D tentatively TRBD1 (5 bases). V lost 2 bases and J 0 bases, leaving 8 bases between the germline ends. CDR3 length equals 14 residues. Per germline, CDR1 GTSNPN and CDR2 SVGIG (reference sequence). CDR3 loop: CAWSQTGSGNTIYF. CDR3 coding DNA: TGTGCCTGGAGTCAAACAGGCTCTGGAAACACCATATATTTT.

This clonotype was seen more than once but under ten times. The chain joins TRBV24-1 to TRBJ1-5; 7 nucleotides line up with TRBD1. The CDR3 contains 13 residues. Germline values: CDR1 KGHDR, CDR2 SFDVKD. Trimming cost V 7 bases and J 4 bases; bases outside gene matches: 3. CDR3 sequence: CATSPQGNQPQHF. The DNA of the CDR3 is TGTGCCACCAGCCCACAGGGGAATCAGCCCCAGCATTTT.

Concerning this clonotype itself: A much larger clonotype is one base distant, so this may be a read error. The chain is built from TRBV5-1 and TRBJ1-1; D possibly corresponds to TRBD1 (6 bases). V lost 5 bases, J lost 6 bases, and 14 bases lay in between. Germline loops: CDR1 SGHRS, CDR2 YFSETQ. CDR3 size: 13 residues. The CDR3 DNA follows: TGCGCCAGCAGTTCACGGGGGCACGCTGAAGCTTTCTTT. This translates into CASSSRGHAEAFF.

This clonotype was counted only a few times. This rearrangement joins TRBV9 to TRBJ1-5; the D gene is possibly TRBD1 (5 bases). V lost 2 bases to trimming and J lost 11 bases, with 17 bases between them. Germline assignment: CDR1 SGDLS and CDR2 YYNGEE. The CDR3 is 14 residues long. The DNA for the CDR3 is TGTGCCAGCAGCGTGGGACCGACTCGGGAGACCCAGCATTTT. Amino acid sequence: CASSVGPTRETQHF.

This chain links TRBV15 with TRBJ1-5; D is undetermined. V was trimmed by 1 base and J by 4 bases, leaving 11 bases between them. The CDR3 is made up of 15 amino acids. Germline assignment: CDR1 LNHNV and CDR2 YYDKDF (reference sequence). CDR3 protein: CATSRGPQGNQPQHF. CDR3 DNA: TGTGCCACCAGCAGAGGCCCTCAAGGGAATCAGCCCCAGCATTTT.

This clonotype was picked up many times. The chain uses TRBV7-9 and TRBJ2-2; tentatively, D is TRBD2 (5 bases). V was pared by 6 bases and J by 5 bases, with 19 bases between. Germline V gene data show CDR1 as SEHNR and CDR2 as FQNEAQ (reference sequence). This CDR3 is built from 16 residues. The CDR3 DNA sequence: TGTGCCAGCAGTTCCCCCGGGAATAGATTGACCGGGGAGCTGTTTTTT. Translating it yields CASSSPGNRLTGELFF.

This clonotype came up a few times. The genes are TRBV10-2 and TRBJ1-1; D gene unclear. From germline, CDR1 is WSHSY and CDR2 SAAADI. The CDR3 extends over 13 amino acids. Deletions cut 6 bases from V and 1 base from J, with 9 bases between. CDR3 sequence: CASRSARNTEAFF. CDR3 nucleotides: TGCGCCAGCAGGTCGGCGAGGAACACTGAAGCTTTCTTT.

V and J are TRBV15 and TRBJ2-7; TRBD1 agrees at 9 bases. The V segment lost 1 base and the J segment 5 bases; nucleotides outside the gene matches: 6. Per germline, CDR1 LNHNV and CDR2 YYDKDF (reference sequence). The CDR3 is 15 residues long. In nucleotides, the CDR3 is TGTGCCACCAGCAGAGTCTGGACAGGGGATAACGAGCAGTACTTC. Translation gives CATSRVWTGDNEQYF. Full variable domain (missing parts from reference TRBV15 and TRBJ2-7): DAMVIQNPRYQVTQFGKPVTLSCSQTLNHNVMYWYQQKSSQAPKLLFHYYDKDFNNEADTPDNFQSRRPNTSFCFLDIRSPGLGDTAMYLCATSRVWTGDNEQYFGPGTRLTVT.

V usage is TRBV20-1 and J usage is TRBJ1-4; 8 nucleotides match TRBD1. The ends lost 6 bases at V and 2 bases at J; junction bases unmatched: 5. The CDR3 contains 14 residues. Germline CDR1 and CDR2: DFQATT and SNEGSKA (reference sequence). This CDR3 reads CSAQGASTNEKLFF. The CDR3 nucleotides read TGCAGTGCGCAGGGGGCATCGACTAATGAAAAACTGTTTTTT.

This clonotype has at least ten counts. The chain combines TRBV7-2 with TRBJ1-2; D remains ambiguous. V was clipped by 3 bases and J by 2 bases, with 10 bases between them. Germline V CDR1 and CDR2: SGHTA, FQGNSA. The CDR3 sequence is 14 residues long. CDR3: CASSLGAQNYGYTF. The CDR3 nucleotides are TGTGCCAGCAGCTTGGGAGCACAGAACTATGGCTACACCTTC.

The J gene is TRBJ1-2, the V gene TRBV15; D is unresolved. Trimming cost V 0 bases and J 6 bases, with 11 bases left between them. Germline loops: CDR1 LNHNV, CDR2 YYDKDF (reference sequence). This CDR3 is built from 14 residues. CDR3 nucleotides: TGTGCCACCAGCAGAGATAGGGCATCCGATGGCTACACCTTC. It encodes CATSRDRASDGYTF.

The V gene is TRBV7-3, the J gene TRBJ1-1; D uncertain. Germline-derived CDR1 and CDR2 are SGHTA and FQGTGA. This CDR3 is built from 11 residues. With 5 bases removed from V and 11 bases from J, the gap between germline ends came to 12 bases. The CDR3 nucleotides read TGTGCCAGCAGCCCGATCGGCGTCGCTTTCTTT. Its protein product is CASSPIGVAFF.

This clonotype was picked up many times. This rearrangement joins TRBV5-1 to TRBJ1-1, with no clear D. CDR3 length equals 15 residues. Germline lookup yields CDR1 SGHRS and CDR2 YFSETQ. V lost 4 bases and J 1 base, leaving 14 bases between the germline ends. The CDR3 DNA sequence: TGCGCCAGCAGCCGAACCGACCGACAGAACACTGAAGCTTTCTTT. It translates to CASSRTDRQNTEAFF.

The V and J genes are TRBV15 and TRBJ2-2; the D is unclear. Germline V gene lookup returns CDR1 LNHNV and CDR2 YYDKDF (reference sequence). The CDR3 covers 14 residues. Trimming left V 3 bases short and J 3 bases short, with 8 bases between. The CDR3 loop is CATSSNRDTGELFF. CDR3 DNA: TGTGCCACCAGCAGCAATCGGGACACCGGGGAGCTGTTTTTT.

Ten or more counts support this clonotype. J is TRBJ2-6 and V is TRBV4-1; D is unclear. Trimming shortened V by 4 bases and J by 4 bases, and 17 bases separated the two germline ends. The CDR3 is made up of 17 amino acids. CDR1 is MGHRA, CDR2 YSYEKL, per germline. CDR3 nucleotide sequence: TGCGCCAGCAGCCGCCTCACCCCCAATACCGGGGCCAACGTCCTGACTTTC. Its protein product is CASSRLTPNTGANVLTF.